Below, one T cell receptor beta chain is given with its context. Libraries were prepared by immunoSEQ multiplex PCR; TCRdb keeps only in-frame clonotypes and omits some of them. The sample carries approximately 26,000 clones, roughly four fifths recorded once. This entry is derived from a study of control samples from healthy donors and cancer patients. Trimming shortened V by 5 bases and J by 3 bases, and 26 bases separated the two germline ends. There are 17 residues in the CDR3. Germline-derived CDR1 and CDR2 are SQVTM and ANQGSEA. The TCR originated in a man aged 60 to 75 with colorectal cancer. This chain uses TRBV29-1 with TRBJ2-7; D is unresolved. Sequencing was done on a sample of PBMCs. The CDR3 here is CSVISPPWQMTHYEQYF. CDR3 in DNA: TGCAGCGTTATATCCCCCCCCTGGCAAATGACACACTACGAGCAGTACTTC.